The following is a T cell receptor beta chain sequence with its context. The antigen it recognizes is unknown. No base-level quality is on record; no much larger clone is a single base apart. This record belongs to a study of fetal regulatory T cell absence and autoimmunity (dated 2017 in TCRdb). Background on the whole study: Exocrine pancreas autoimmunity was seen in the IPEX patients without clinical diabetes. Here is what the overall study found, with its caveats: The TCR compartment showed significant oligoclonal enrichment in pancreas versus cord blood, with some top clones over 85-fold enriched. Cord blood and pancreas had broadly similar TRB gene family usage, resembling published neonatal and adult repertoires. The oligoclonal enrichment was interpreted as support for antigen-driven autoimmunity occurring in the pancreas before birth in IPEX syndrome.

V sheds 7 bases and J sheds 4 bases, leaving 16 bases between their ends. The CDR3 contains 14 residues, cysteine and phenylalanine counted. Just CDR3 DNA is preserved here, 42 bases in frame from base 1. CDR1 and CDR2, looked up from the germline V gene, are SNHLY and FYNNEI. Repertoire sequencing was done on genomic DNA taken from frozen pancreas tissue. The DNeasy Blood and Tissue Kit was used to extract 2-3 ug of genomic DNA from umbilical cord blood or frozen pancreas. TCRbeta CDR3 regions were amplified and barcoded by two-step multiplex PCR on the immunoSEQ human TCRbeta survey platform. Libraries were sequenced on Illumina instruments, with IgH sequenced in parallel from the same samples. On the study's bioinformatics: To remove PCR and sequencing errors, raw reads were filtered against IMGT V, D, J definitions and grouped with a nearest-neighbor algorithm. A clone was defined as an identical nucleotide sequence, and differential abundance between tissues was tested with a Fisher exact test for each clone using a pFDR threshold of p<0.01. Clones with frequencies too low for statistical inference were excluded by a minimum inclusion filter of 10 in either sample. Pairwise clonal comparisons used the immunoSEQ Analyzer, and gene family usage was assessed with IMGT tools. TCRdb took this table from immuneACCESS and kept in-frame rearrangements with V and J called. Such tables lack part of the clones; where checked against another copy, unresolved V genes explain under half of the gap, and the rest is unexplained. V and J calls and clone size come straight from that table; D and trimming were deduced from the DNA. Within this sample are approximately 94,000 clones, with about two thirds of them counted one time only. The ten biggest clones cover roughly 2% of the sample.

The sequence links TRBV2 to TRBJ1-2, with the identity of the D gene unclear. The source is a male donor with IPEX syndrome. Sequences were obtained from pancreas tissue. The CDR3 has the sequence CASTREGAGYGYTF. In nucleotide form, the sequence is TGTGCCAGCACCCGCGAAGGCGCCGGCTATGGCTACACCTTC. Beyond the CDR3, the reference TRBV2 and TRBJ1-2 genes provide the residues; the full variable domain reads: EPEVTQTPSHQVTQMGQEVILRCVPISNHLYFYWYRQILGQKVEFLVSFYNNEISEKSEIFDDQFSVERPDGSNFTLKIRSTKLEDSAMYFCASTREGAGYGYTFGSGTRLTVV.